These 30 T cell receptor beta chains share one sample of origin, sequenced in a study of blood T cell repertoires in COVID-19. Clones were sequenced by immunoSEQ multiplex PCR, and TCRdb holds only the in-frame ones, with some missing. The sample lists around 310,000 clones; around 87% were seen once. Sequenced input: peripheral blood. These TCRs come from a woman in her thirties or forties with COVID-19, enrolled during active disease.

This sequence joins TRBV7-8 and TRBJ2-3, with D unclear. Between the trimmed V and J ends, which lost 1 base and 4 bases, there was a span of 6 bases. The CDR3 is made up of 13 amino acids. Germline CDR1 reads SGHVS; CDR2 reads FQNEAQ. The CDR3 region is CASSLDLADTQYF. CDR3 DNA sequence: TGTGCCAGCAGCTTAGATCTAGCAGATACGCAGTATTTT.

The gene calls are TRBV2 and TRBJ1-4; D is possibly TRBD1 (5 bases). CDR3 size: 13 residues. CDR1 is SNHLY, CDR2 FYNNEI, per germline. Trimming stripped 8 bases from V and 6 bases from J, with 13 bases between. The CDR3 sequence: CASGRRDDEKLFF. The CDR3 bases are TGTGCCAGCGGGCGGAGGGACGATGAAAAACTGTTTTTT.

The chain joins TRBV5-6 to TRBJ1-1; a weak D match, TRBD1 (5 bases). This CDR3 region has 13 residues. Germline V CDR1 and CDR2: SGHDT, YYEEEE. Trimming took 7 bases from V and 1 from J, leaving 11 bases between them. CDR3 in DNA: TGTGCCAGCGGCCCGCAGGGGAACACTGAAGCTTTCTTT. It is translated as CASGPQGNTEAFF.

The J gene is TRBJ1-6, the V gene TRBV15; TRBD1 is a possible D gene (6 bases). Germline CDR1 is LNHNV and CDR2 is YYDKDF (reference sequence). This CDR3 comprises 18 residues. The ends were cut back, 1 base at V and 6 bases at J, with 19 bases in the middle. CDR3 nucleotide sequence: TGTGCCACCAGCAGAGGGCAGGGTAGGGGGAGAAGTAATTCACCCCTCCACTTT. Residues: CATSRGQGRGRSNSPLHF.

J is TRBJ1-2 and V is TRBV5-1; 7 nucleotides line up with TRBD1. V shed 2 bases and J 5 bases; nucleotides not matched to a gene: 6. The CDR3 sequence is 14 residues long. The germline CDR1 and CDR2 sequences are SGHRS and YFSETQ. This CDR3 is CASSLGAQGYGYTF. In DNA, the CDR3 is TGCGCCAGCAGCTTAGGGGCACAGGGGTATGGCTACACCTTC.

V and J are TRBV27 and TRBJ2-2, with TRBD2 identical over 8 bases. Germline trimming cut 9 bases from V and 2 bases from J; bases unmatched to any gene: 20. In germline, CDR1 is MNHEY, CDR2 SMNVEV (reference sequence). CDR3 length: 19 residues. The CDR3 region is CASTSRGRGLADNTGELFF. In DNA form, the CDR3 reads TGTGCCAGTACCTCACGCGGACGCGGACTAGCAGATAACACCGGGGAGCTGTTTTTT.

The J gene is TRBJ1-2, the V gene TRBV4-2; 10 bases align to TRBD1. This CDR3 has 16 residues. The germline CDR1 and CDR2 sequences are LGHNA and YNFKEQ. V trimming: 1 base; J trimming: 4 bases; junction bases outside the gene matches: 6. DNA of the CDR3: TGTGCCAGCAGCCAAGTCCCGGGACAGGGGTTCTATGGCTACACCTTC. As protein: CASSQVPGQGFYGYTF.

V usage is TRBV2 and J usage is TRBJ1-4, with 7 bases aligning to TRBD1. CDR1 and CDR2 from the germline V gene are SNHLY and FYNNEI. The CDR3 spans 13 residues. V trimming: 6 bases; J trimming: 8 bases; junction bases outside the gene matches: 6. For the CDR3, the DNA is TGTGCCAGCAGACGGGACAGCCGAGAAAAACTGTTTTTT. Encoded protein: CASRRDSREKLFF.

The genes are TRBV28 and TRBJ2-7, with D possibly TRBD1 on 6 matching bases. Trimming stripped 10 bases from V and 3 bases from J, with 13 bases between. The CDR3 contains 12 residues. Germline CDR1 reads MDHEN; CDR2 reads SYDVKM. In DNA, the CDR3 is TGTGCCACCGCAGGGGCGGTCTACGAGCAGTACTTC. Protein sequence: CATAGAVYEQYF.

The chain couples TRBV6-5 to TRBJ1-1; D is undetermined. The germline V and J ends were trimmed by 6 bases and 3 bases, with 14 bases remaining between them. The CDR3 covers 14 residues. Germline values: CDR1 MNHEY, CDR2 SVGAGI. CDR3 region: CASRGRRLDTEAFF. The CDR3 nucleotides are TGTGCCAGCAGGGGTCGGAGGTTGGACACTGAAGCTTTCTTT.

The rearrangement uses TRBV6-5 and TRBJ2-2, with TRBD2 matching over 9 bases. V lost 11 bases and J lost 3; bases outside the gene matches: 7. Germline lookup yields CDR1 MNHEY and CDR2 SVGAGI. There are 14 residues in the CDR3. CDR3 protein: CALKREVYTGELFF. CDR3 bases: TGTGCCCTTAAGCGGGAGGTGTACACCGGGGAGCTGTTTTTT.

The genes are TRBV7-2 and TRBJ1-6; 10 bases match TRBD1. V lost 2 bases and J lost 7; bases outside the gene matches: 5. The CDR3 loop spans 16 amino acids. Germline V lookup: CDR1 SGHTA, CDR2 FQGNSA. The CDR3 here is CASSLTPGQGNSPLHF. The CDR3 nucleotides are TGTGCCAGCAGCTTAACGCCGGGACAGGGGAATTCACCCCTCCACTTT.

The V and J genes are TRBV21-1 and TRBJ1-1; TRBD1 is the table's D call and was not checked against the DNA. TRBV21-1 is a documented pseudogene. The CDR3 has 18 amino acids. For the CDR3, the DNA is TGTGCCAGCAGCTACTGGGACAGGGGACCCTCGGGGAACACTGAAGCTTTCTTT. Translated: CASSYWDRGPSGNTEAFF.

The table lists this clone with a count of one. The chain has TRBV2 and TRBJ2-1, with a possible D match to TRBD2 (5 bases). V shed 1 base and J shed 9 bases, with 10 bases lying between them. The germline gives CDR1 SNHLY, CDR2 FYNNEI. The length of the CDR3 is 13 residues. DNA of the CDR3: TGTGCCAGCAGTGAAGTGGTAGGGAGTGAGCAGTTCTTC. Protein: CASSEVVGSEQFF.

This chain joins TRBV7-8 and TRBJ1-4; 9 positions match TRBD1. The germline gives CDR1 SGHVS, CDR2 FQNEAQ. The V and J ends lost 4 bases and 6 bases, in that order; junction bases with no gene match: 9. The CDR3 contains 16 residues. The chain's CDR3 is CASSSGTGLSDEKLFF. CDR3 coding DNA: TGTGCCAGCAGCTCCGGGACAGGGCTAAGCGATGAAAAACTGTTTTTT.

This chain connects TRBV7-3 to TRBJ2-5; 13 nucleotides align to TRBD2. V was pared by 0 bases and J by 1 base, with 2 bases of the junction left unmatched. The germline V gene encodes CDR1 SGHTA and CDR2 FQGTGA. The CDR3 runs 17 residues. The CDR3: CASSLTGLAGVQETQYF. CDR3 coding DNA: TGTGCCAGCAGCTTAACTGGACTAGCGGGAGTCCAAGAGACCCAGTACTTC. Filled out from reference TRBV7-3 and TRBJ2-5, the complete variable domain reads GAGVSQTPSNKVTEKGKYVELRCDPISGHTALYWYRQSLGQGPEFLIYFQGTGAADDSGLPNDRFFAVRPEGSVSTLKIQRTERGDSAVYLCASSLTGLAGVQETQYFGPGTRLLVL.

The CDR3 coding sequence is TGTGCCAGCAGCTTTGATAATTTACTAGCTGCCCTTCGCACAGATACGCAGTATTTT. Its translation: CASSFDNLLAALRTDTQYF. The chain has TRBV11-2 and TRBJ2-3; a weak D match, TRBD2 (6 bases). V dropped 3 bases and J dropped 1 base, with 23 bases sitting between them. Germline V lookup: CDR1 SGHAT, CDR2 FQNNGV. This CDR3 has 19 amino acids.

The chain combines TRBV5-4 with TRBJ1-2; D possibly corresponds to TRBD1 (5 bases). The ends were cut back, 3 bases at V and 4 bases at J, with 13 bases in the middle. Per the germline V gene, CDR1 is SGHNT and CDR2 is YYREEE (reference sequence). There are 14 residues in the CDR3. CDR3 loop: CASSWAGEPYGYTF. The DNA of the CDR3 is TGTGCCAGCAGCTGGGCGGGGGAGCCCTATGGCTACACCTTC.

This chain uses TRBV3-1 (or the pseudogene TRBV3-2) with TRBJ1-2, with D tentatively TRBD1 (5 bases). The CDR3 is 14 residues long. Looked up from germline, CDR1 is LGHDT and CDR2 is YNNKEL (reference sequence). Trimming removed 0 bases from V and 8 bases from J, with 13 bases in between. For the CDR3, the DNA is TGTGCCAGCAGCCAAGAAGTCGGACGGGGGGGCTACACCTTC. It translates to CASSQEVGRGGYTF.

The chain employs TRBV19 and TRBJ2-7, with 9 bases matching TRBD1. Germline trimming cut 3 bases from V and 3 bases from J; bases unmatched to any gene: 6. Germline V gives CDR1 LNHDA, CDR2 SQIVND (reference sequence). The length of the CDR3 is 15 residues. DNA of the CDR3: TGTGCCAGTAGTATGATAACAGGGGGCCTCTACGAGCAGTACTTC. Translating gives CASSMITGGLYEQYF.

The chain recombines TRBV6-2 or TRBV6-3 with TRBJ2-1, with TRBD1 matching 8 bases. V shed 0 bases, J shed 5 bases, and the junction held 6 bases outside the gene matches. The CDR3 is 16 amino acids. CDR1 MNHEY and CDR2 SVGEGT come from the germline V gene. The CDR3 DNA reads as TGTGCCAGCAGTTACTCGACCGGGACAGGTCACAATGAGCAGTTCTTC. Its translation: CASSYSTGTGHNEQFF.

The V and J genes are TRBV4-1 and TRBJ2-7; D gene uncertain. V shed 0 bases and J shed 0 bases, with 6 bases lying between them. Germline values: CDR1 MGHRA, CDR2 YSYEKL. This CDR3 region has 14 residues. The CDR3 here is CASSQDPSSYEQYF. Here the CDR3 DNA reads TGCGCCAGCAGCCAAGATCCCAGCTCCTACGAGCAGTACTTC.

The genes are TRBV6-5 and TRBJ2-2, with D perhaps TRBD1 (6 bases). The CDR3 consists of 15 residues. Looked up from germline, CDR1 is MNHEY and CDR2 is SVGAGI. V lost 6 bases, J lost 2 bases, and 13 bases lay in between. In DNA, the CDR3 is TGTGCCAGCAGCGTCCGGGACACCAACACCGGGGAGCTGTTTTTT. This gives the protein CASSVRDTNTGELFF.

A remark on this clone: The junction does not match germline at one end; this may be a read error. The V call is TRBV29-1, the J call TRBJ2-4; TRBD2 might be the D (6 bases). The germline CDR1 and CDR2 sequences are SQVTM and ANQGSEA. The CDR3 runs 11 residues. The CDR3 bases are TGCAGCGTCGGCCGGCGGGGCGCTATGAACTTC. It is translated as CSVGRRGAMNF.

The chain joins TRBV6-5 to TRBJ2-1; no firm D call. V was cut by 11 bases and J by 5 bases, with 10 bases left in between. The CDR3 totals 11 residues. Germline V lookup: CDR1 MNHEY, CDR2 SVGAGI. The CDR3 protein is CASGVHNEQFF. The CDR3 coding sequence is TGTGCCTCCGGAGTTCACAATGAGCAGTTCTTC.

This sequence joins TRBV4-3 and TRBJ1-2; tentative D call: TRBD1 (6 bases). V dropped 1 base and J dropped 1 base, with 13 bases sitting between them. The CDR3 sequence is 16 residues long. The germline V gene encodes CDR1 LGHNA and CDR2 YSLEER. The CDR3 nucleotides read TGCGCCAGCAGCCAAGGGGAGACAGGTCTTAACTATGGCTACACCTTC. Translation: CASSQGETGLNYGYTF.

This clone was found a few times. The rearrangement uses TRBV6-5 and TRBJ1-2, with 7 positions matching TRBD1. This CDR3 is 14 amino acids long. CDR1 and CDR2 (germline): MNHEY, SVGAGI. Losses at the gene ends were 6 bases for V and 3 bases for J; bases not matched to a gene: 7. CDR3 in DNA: TGTGCCAGCAGATTAGACAGGGTACACTATGGCTACACCTTC. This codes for CASRLDRVHYGYTF.

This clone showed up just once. As DNA, the CDR3 is TGTGCCAGCAGCCCCGACAGGGTTGGGGCCAACGTCCTGACTTTC. Its translation: CASSPDRVGANVLTF. V gene TRBV7-3 combines with J gene TRBJ2-6, with 7 bases fitting TRBD1. The germline V gene encodes CDR1 SGHTA and CDR2 FQGTGA. The V and J ends lost 5 bases and 3 bases, in that order; junction bases with no gene match: 4. The CDR3 spans 15 residues.

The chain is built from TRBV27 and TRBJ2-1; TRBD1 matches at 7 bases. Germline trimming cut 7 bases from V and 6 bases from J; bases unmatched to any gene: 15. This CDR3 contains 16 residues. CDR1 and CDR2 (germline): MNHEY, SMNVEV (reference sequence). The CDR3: CASMTGWVQTGNEQFF. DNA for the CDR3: TGTGCCAGCATGACAGGGTGGGTTCAAACGGGCAATGAGCAGTTCTTC.

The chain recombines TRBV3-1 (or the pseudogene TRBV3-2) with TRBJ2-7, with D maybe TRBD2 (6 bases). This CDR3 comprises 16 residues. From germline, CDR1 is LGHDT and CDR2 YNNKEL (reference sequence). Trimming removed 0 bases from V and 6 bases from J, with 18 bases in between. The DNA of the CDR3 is TGTGCCAGCAGCCAAGATATGAGTCGAGGAGGGCGCGAGCAGTACTTC. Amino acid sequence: CASSQDMSRGGREQYF.